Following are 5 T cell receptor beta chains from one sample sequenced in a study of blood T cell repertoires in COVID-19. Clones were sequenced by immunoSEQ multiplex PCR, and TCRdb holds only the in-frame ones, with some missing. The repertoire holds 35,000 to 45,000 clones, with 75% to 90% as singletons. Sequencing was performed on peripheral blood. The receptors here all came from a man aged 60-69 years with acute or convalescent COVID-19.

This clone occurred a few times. CDR3 sequence reads: CASASTTDTQYF. CDR3 nucleotide sequence: TGTGCCAGCGCCAGTACAACAGATACGCAGTATTTT. This chain joins TRBV28 and TRBJ2-3; D is unclear. This CDR3 is 12 amino acids long. The V gene's germline CDR1 is MDHEN and CDR2 SYDVKM. The V gene lost 8 bases and the J gene lost 3 bases, with 9 bases spanning the gap.

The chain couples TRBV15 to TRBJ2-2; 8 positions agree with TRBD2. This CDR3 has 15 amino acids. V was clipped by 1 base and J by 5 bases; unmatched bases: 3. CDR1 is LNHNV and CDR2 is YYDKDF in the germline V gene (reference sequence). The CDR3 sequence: CATSRAGRETGELFF. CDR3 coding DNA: TGTGCCACCAGCAGAGCCGGGAGGGAGACCGGGGAGCTGTTTTTT.

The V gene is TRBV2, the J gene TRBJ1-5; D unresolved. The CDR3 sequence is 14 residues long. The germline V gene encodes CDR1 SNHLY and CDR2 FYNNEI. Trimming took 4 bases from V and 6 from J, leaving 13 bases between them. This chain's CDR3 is CASSVSGFGQPQHF. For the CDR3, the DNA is TGTGCCAGCAGTGTATCCGGGTTCGGTCAGCCCCAGCATTTT.

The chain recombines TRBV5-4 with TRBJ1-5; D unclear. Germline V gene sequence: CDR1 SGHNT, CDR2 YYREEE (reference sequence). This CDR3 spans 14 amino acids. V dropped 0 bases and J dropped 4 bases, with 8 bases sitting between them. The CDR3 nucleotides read TGTGCCAGCAGCTTGGATCCGGGGAATCAGCCCCAGCATTTT. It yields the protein CASSLDPGNQPQHF. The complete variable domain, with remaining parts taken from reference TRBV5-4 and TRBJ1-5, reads ETGVTQSPTHLIKTRGQQVTLRCSSQSGHNTVSWYQQALGQGPQFIFQYYREEENGRGNFPPRFSGLQFPNYSSELNVNALELDDSALYLCASSLDPGNQPQHFGDGTRLSIL.

Written as DNA, the CDR3 is TGTGCCAGCAGTTTCAGGACAGGGAGTCATCAGCCCCAGCATTTT. Translation gives CASSFRTGSHQPQHF. The chain combines TRBV28 with TRBJ1-5; 8 bases are shared with TRBD1. Germline assignment: CDR1 MDHEN and CDR2 SYDVKM. The CDR3 has 15 residues. The junction had 6 bases not matched to a gene; V was cut back by 3 bases and J by 5 bases.